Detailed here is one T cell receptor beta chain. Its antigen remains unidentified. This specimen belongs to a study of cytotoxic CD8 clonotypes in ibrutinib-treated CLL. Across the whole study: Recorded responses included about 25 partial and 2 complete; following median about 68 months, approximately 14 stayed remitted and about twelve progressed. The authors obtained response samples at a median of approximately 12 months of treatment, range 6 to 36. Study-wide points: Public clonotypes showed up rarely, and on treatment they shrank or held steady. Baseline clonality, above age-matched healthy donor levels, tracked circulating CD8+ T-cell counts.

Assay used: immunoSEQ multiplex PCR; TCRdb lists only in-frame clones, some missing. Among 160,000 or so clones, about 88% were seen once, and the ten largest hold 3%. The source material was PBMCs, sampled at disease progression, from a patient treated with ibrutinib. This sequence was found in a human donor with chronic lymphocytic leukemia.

The CDR3 reads CASSLTGTYGYTF. The DNA of the CDR3 is TGTGCCAGCAGCTTAACCGGGACCTATGGCTACACCTTC. V and J are TRBV11-2 and TRBJ1-2; the D gene is possibly TRBD1 (5 bases). Germline CDR1 reads SGHAT; CDR2 reads FQNNGV. V lost 2 bases, J lost 4 bases, and 8 bases lay in between. This CDR3 contains 13 residues. The whole variable domain, filled in from reference TRBV11-2 and TRBJ1-2, reads EAGVAQSPRYKIIEKRQSVAFWCNPISGHATLYWYQQILGQGPKLLIQFQNNGVVDDSQLPKDRFSAERLKGVDSTLKIQPAKLEDSAVYLCASSLTGTYGYTFGSGTRLTVV.